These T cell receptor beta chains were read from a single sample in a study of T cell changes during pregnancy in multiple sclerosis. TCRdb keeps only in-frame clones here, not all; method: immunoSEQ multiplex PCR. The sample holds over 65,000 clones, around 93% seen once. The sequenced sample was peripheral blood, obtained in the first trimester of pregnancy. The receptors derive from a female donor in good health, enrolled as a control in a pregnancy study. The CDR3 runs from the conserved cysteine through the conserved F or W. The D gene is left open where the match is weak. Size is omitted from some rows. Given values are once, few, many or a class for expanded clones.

CASSSKSAGGRETQYF	TGTGCCAGCAGCTCCAAATCGGCGGGGGGGCGGGAGACCCAGTACTTC	TRBV7-2	TRBJ2-5	TRBD2	NA
CASSLTGQGTEAFF	TGCGCCAGCAGCCTTACGGGACAGGGGACTGAAGCTTTCTTT	TRBV4-3	TRBJ1-1	TRBD1	NA
CASSQEMGLATDEQFF	TGTGCCAGCAGCCAGGAGATGGGACTAGCCACCGATGAGCAGTTCTTC	TRBV4-2	TRBJ2-1	TRBD2	few
CASSRNTGELFF	TGTGCCAGCAGCCGGAACACCGGGGAGCTGTTTTTT	TRBV28	TRBJ2-2	NA	NA
CASSLDLGDTQYF	TGTGCCAGCAGCTTAGATCTCGGGGATACGCAGTATTTT	TRBV7-2	TRBJ2-3	NA	once
CASSDPGRSSGNTIYF	TGCGCCAGCAGCGATCCTGGCCGCAGCTCTGGAAACACCATATATTTT	TRBV4-1	TRBJ1-3	NA	NA
CASRNEGAVSYEQYF	TGTGCCAGCAGGAACGAGGGGGCGGTATCCTACGAGCAGTACTTC	TRBV6-1	TRBJ2-7	TRBD1	NA
CASSAGGGRKAEAFF	TGTGCCAGCAGCGCGGGCGGGGGTAGGAAGGCTGAAGCTTTCTTT	TRBV9	TRBJ1-1	NA	NA
CASTADGQELYEQYF	TGTGCCAGCACCGCAGATGGACAGGAACTCTACGAGCAGTACTTC	TRBV5-8	TRBJ2-7	TRBD1	NA
CASSMRGLGNTIYF	TGTGCCAGTAGTATGAGGGGACTTGGAAACACCATATATTTT	TRBV19	TRBJ1-3	NA	NA
CASSSLRGHEQYF	TGTGCCAGCAGCTCTCTACGGGGTCACGAGCAGTACTTC	TRBV5-5	TRBJ2-7	NA	NA
CASSPYDRDYGYTF	TGTGCCAGCAGTCCCTATGACAGGGACTATGGCTACACCTTC	TRBV28	TRBJ1-2	TRBD1	NA
CASSSGQYEQYF	TGTGCCAGCAGCTCAGGACAGTACGAGCAGTACTTC	TRBV7-9	TRBJ2-7	NA	NA
CASSLTVTGELFF	TGTGCCAGCAGTTTGACAGTAACCGGGGAGCTGTTTTTT	TRBV6-5	TRBJ2-2	NA	NA
CASSQSPGLNYGYTF	TGCGCCAGCAGTCAATCCCCAGGGTTGAACTATGGCTACACCTTC	TRBV23-1	TRBJ1-2	NA	NA
CASSVAPGTGATNEKLFF	TGTGCCAGCAGCGTAGCCCCCGGGACAGGCGCAACTAATGAAAAACTGTTTTTT	TRBV9	TRBJ1-4	TRBD1	NA
CASFLGSGGGSGANVLTF	TGTGCCAGTTTCCTGGGGAGTGGGGGGGGGTCTGGGGCCAACGTCCTGACTTTC	TRBV2	TRBJ2-6	TRBD2	NA
CASSAEKDTQYF	TGTGCCAGCAGCGCCGAGAAAGATACGCAGTATTTT	TRBV9	TRBJ2-3	NA	NA
CASSLTPATNEKLFF	TGTGCCAGCAGCTTAACCCCTGCAACTAATGAAAAACTGTTTTTT	TRBV7-3	TRBJ1-4	NA	NA
CASSDPSYEQYF	TGTGCCAGCAGTGACCCATCCTACGAGCAGTACTTC	TRBV6-4	TRBJ2-7	NA	once
CASSGGTALYEQYF	TGTGCCAGCAGTGGCGGGACCGCCCTCTACGAGCAGTACTTC	TRBV28	TRBJ2-7	NA	NA
CASEGGHSNQPQHF	TGTGCCAGTGAAGGGGGTCATAGCAATCAGCCCCAGCATTTT	TRBV19	TRBJ1-5	NA	NA
CASSSGQSNTEAFF	TGTGCCAGCAGCTCGGGACAATCCAACACTGAAGCTTTCTTT	TRBV5-6	TRBJ1-1	NA	NA
CASSLLGQHTDTQYF	TGTGCCAGCAGCTTATTGGGACAACACACAGATACGCAGTATTTT	TRBV7-3	TRBJ2-3	NA	NA
CSVGGQGATEQYF	TGCAGCGTTGGAGGCCAGGGGGCAACCGAGCAGTACTTC	TRBV29-1	TRBJ2-7	TRBD1	NA
CASSQESGLGAFF	TGTGCCAGCAGCCAAGAATCGGGGTTAGGGGCTTTCTTT	TRBV4-2	TRBJ1-1	NA	NA
CASSPRDSYNEQFF	TGTGCCAGCTCACCAAGGGACAGCTACAATGAGCAGTTCTTC	TRBV18	TRBJ2-1	TRBD1	once
CASSPDSSNQPQHF	TGTGCCAGCAGTCCCGACAGTAGCAATCAGCCCCAGCATTTT	TRBV7-9	TRBJ1-5	NA	few
CASSAKRNTGELFF	TGTGCCAGCAGCGCCAAGCGGAACACCGGGGAGCTGTTTTTT	TRBV7-2	TRBJ2-2	NA	NA
CASSQVEGGAADTQYF	TGTGCCAGCAGCCAAGTCGAAGGGGGGGCCGCAGATACGCAGTATTTT	TRBV14	TRBJ2-3	NA	NA
CASSIRGIGDNSPLHF	TGTGCCAGTAGTATCAGGGGAATTGGGGATAATTCACCCCTCCACTTT	TRBV19	TRBJ1-6	NA	NA
CASTRTGRTYGYTF	TGTGCCAGCACCCGGACAGGGCGGACCTATGGCTACACCTTC	TRBV6-1	TRBJ1-2	TRBD1	NA
CASNKGETGNIQYF	TGCGCCAGCAACAAAGGCGAGACAGGGAACATTCAGTACTTC	TRBV5-1	TRBJ2-4	TRBD1	once
CASSIQRGGFDEQFF	TGTGCCAGTAGTATCCAGCGGGGAGGATTCGATGAGCAGTTCTTC	TRBV19	TRBJ2-1	TRBD2	NA
CATSREAGDGYTF	TGTGCCACCAGCAGAGAGGCAGGGGATGGCTACACCTTC	TRBV15	TRBJ1-2	NA	NA
CATRQQQGHNYGYTF	TGTGCCACCAGGCAGCAACAGGGCCATAACTATGGCTACACCTTC	TRBV15	TRBJ1-2	NA	NA
CASSPRPGQGRAEAFF	TGTGCCAGCTCACCGCGACCGGGACAGGGACGGGCTGAAGCTTTCTTT	TRBV18	TRBJ1-1	TRBD1	NA
CASSPPGGGAGEQFF	TGTGCCAGCAGTCCCCCTGGCGGGGGGGCAGGTGAGCAGTTCTTC	TRBV6-5	TRBJ2-1	TRBD2	NA
CASSLGGSLTYEQYF	TGCGCCAGCAGCTTGGGGGGCAGTTTAACCTACGAGCAGTACTTC	TRBV5-1	TRBJ2-7	NA	NA
CASSLDGGVRDEQFF	TGTGCCAGCAGTTTGGATGGGGGGGTTAGGGATGAGCAGTTCTTC	TRBV6-6	TRBJ2-1	TRBD2	NA
CASSLEGQYNEQFF	TGTGCCAGCAGCTTAGAAGGACAGTACAATGAGCAGTTCTTC	TRBV7-9	TRBJ2-1	NA	NA
CASSQVWGPTAEAFF	TGCGCCAGCAGCCAAGTATGGGGCCCAACCGCTGAAGCTTTCTTT	TRBV4-3	TRBJ1-1	NA	NA
CASSAVGAGGYNEQFF	TGTGCCAGCAGCGCCGTTGGAGCGGGGGGTTACAATGAGCAGTTCTTC	TRBV9	TRBJ2-1	TRBD2	NA
CASSDPGAGTGELFF	TGTGCCAGCAGTGACCCCGGTGCAGGGACCGGGGAGCTGTTTTTT	TRBV25-1	TRBJ2-2	NA	NA
CASSQDIDRGPGNTIYF	TGTGCCAGCAGCCAAGATATAGACAGGGGGCCTGGAAACACCATATATTTT	TRBV4-2	TRBJ1-3	TRBD1	NA
CASRDSLPEGYTF	TGTGCCAGCAGAGACTCGCTCCCCGAGGGCTACACCTTC	TRBV2	TRBJ1-2	NA	NA
CASSGTRTNTGELFF	TGTGCCAGCAGTGGGACTCGAACGAACACCGGGGAGCTGTTTTTT	TRBV25-1	TRBJ2-2	NA	NA
CASSSPRGQGLRLDYGYTF	TGCGCCAGCAGCTCCCCCCGAGGACAGGGATTACGTCTCGACTATGGCTACACCTTC	TRBV5-1	TRBJ1-2	TRBD1	NA